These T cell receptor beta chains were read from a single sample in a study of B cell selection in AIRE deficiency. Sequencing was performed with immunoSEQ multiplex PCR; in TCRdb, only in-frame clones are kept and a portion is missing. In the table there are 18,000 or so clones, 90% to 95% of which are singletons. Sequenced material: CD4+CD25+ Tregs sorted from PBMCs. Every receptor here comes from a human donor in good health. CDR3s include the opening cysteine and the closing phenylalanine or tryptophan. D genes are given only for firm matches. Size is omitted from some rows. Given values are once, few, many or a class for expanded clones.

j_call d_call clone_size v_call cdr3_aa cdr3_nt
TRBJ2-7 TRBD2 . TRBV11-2 CASSHGRPKKRDHYEQYF TGTGCCAGCAGCCACGGACGGCCTAAGAAGCGGGACCACTACGAGCAGTACTTC
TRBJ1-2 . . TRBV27 CASSPRLGYGYTF TGTGCCAGCAGTCCCCGGCTGGGCTATGGCTACACCTTC
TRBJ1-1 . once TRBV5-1 CASSPGGGQDTEAFF TGCGCCAGCAGCCCCGGTGGGGGGCAGGACACTGAAGCTTTCTTT
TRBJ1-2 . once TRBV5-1 CASSLAFGHINYGYTF TGCGCCAGCAGCTTAGCCTTTGGACACATTAACTATGGCTACACCTTC
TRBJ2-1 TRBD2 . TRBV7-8 CASSFTGGTSYNEQFF TGTGCCAGCAGCTTCACGGGAGGCACATCCTACAATGAGCAGTTCTTC
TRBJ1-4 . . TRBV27 CARLSRDGGTTNEKLFF TGTGCCAGACTAAGCCGGGACGGAGGGACAACTAATGAAAAACTGTTTTTT
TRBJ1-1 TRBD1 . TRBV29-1 CSVVGQGNTEAFF TGCAGCGTTGTTGGACAGGGGAACACTGAAGCTTTCTTT
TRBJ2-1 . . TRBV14 CASSQGGYEQFF TGTGCCAGCAGCCAAGGGGGATATGAGCAGTTCTTC
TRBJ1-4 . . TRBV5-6 CASSLWAGGEKLFF TGTGCCAGCAGCTTGTGGGCAGGAGGTGAAAAACTGTTTTTT
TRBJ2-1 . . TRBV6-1 CASLPLPPDEQFF TGTGCCAGTTTACCCCTCCCACCAGATGAGCAGTTCTTC